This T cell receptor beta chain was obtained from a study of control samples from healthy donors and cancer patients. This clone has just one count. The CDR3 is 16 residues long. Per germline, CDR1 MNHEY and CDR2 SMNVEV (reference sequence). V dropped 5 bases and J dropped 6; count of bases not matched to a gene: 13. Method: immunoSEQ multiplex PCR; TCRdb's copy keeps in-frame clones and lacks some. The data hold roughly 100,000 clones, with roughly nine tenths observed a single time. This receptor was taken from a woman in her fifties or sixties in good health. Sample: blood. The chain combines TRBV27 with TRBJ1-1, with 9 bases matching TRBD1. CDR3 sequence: CASSPTRDRDSSEAFF. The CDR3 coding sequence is TGTGCCAGCAGTCCGACCCGGGACAGGGATAGTTCTGAAGCTTTCTTT.